This T cell receptor beta chain was profiled in a study of blood T cell repertoires in COVID-19. Study-level information: Samples taken during acute and convalescent COVID-19 were collected in the United States, Italy and Spain.

TCRdb keeps only in-frame clones here, not all; method: immunoSEQ multiplex PCR. Of approximately 150,000 clones listed, over 70% are singletons. There are 14 residues in the CDR3. J was trimmed by 3 bases and V by 2 bases; bases with no gene match: 5. In germline, CDR1 is SQVTM, CDR2 ANQGSEA. The sample comprised peripheral blood. The V and J genes are TRBV29-1 and TRBJ2-5; 8 bases fit TRBD1. This receptor was obtained from a man in his 70s who had recovered from COVID-19. CDR3 amino acids: CSVEPMDREETQYF. The CDR3 DNA is TGCAGCGTTGAACCAATGGACAGGGAAGAGACCCAGTACTTC.